This TCR beta chain was sequenced during a study of blood T cell repertoires in COVID-19. In the study overall: Acute-phase and convalescent COVID-19 samples originated in the United States, Italy and Spain. The analysed material was cDNA or gDNA that came from T cells, B-cell-depleted T cells, or PBMCs.

The CDR3 extends over 15 amino acids. Germline CDR1 MDHEN, CDR2 SYDVKM. The trim removed 4 bases at V and 2 bases at J, leaving 6 bases unmatched. In the original analysis: Using reference gene primer amplification, nucleated cell counts were estimated. The table came from immunoSEQ multiplex PCR; TCRdb's copy has only in-frame clones and leaves some out. That table is the source of V, J and clone size, and D and trimming were worked out from the DNA. The sample has 30,000 to 45,000 clones, about 86% seen once. The TCR originated in a woman in her 70s with active COVID-19. This rearrangement joins TRBV28 to TRBJ2-7; 9 positions agree with TRBD1. The sample was peripheral blood. In nucleotides, the CDR3 is TGTGCCAGCAGTTCTGCGGGACAGGGAACCTACGAGCAGTACTTC. It encodes CASSSAGQGTYEQYF. The full variable domain, its missing parts supplied by reference TRBV28 and TRBJ2-7, is DVKVTQSSRYLVKRTGEKVFLECVQDMDHENMFWYRQDPGLGLRLIYFSYDVKMKEKGDIPEGYSVSREKKERFSLILESASTNQTSMYLCASSSAGQGTYEQYFGPGTRLTVT.